This T cell receptor (beta chain) was sequenced during a study of shared clonotypes between healthy human individuals (dated by TCRdb to 2018 to 2020). For context, the study as a whole: Three men and a couple of women, aged 18 to 49 years, made up the cohort. Between about 0.9 and 10 billion PBMCs per donor were obtained by leukapheresis. For each donor, three plates each were used for CD4 naive and CD4 memory, two plates were used for CD8 naive, and one plate was used for CD8 memory. The study deeply sequenced blood TCR repertoires of about 5 healthy adults to estimate repertoire size and the extent of clonotype sharing between individuals. To increase sequencing depth and limit assay-specific biases, different laboratories used diverse techniques to prepare libraries and sequence TCR repertoires.

Using the deep immunoSEQ assay, TCR CDR3 regions were amplified from genomic DNA by multiplex PCR. For each cell subset, the extracted genomic DNA was distributed evenly across all wells of several immunoSEQ 96-well plates, and each plate served as one replicate. For sorted subsets, roughly 190 ng of genomic DNA, equivalent to 25,000 to 35,000 T cell genomes, went into each replicate PCR. Purified libraries were quantified with a Qubit 3.0 fluorometer, sized on a Bioanalyzer 2100, and re-quantified with the KAPA Library Quantification kit. Every immunoSEQ 96-well plate was sequenced on a separate single-read 150-cycle Illumina NextSeq 550 flow cell. The paper's processing steps were these. Because only junctional sequences without quality scores were contained in the immunoSEQ output, filtering matching that applied to full-length reads could not be performed. Sequences were annotated with PyIR, a Python wrapper for IgBLAST v1.9, and V/J genes and CDR3 were assigned using IMGT germline references. Reads were removed for weak V/J assignments (E-value above 1e-6), missing CDR3, stop codons, out-of-frame junctions, or ambiguous translated residues. V3J clonotypes were defined as sequences sharing the same inferred V gene, J gene, and CDR3 amino acid sequence. Percentage overlap between repertoires was computed as shared unique clonotypes divided by the size of the smaller repertoire. Richness of each repertoire was evaluated using RTK rarefaction, the Chao1 estimator, and Recon v2.1 estimates of unobserved clonotypes. For all TCRbeta clonotypes obtained by the gDNA method from a few donors, generation probabilities were computed with OLGA. Sourced from immuneACCESS, this table was stored by TCRdb with only in-frame sequences that have V and J called. A share of the clones is absent; for the studies checked, an unresolved V gene accounts for under half, and the remainder has no known explanation. The V and J calls and clone size are taken from that table; D and trimming were inferred from the DNA. For this sample there are 1.5 million to 2.5 million clones; just under 95% appear just once. The ten largest make up around 1% of the sample.

CD8 naive samples consisted of CD45RO-negative cells that were positively selected for CCR7, yielding a CD45RA+CCR7+ population without TemRA cells. Donors were healthy HIV-negative adults with no recently reported acute infections or vaccinations. Every donor was a Caucasian adult residing in Nashville, Tennessee, USA. Blood was obtained by leukapheresis, after which PBMCs were separated by Ficoll-Histopaque density gradient centrifugation and cryopreserved in liquid nitrogen vapor phase. Purity and quantity of every magnetically sorted T cell population were checked by analytical flow cytometry. Genomic DNA was isolated from each sorted fraction and quantified by UV absorbance on a Nanodrop 2000c. Broad study findings and their caveats: Compared with non-shared clonotypes, the clonotypes found in all four sorted-subset donors had higher generation probabilities. Approximately 4.8% of naive CD4, approximately 3.7% of naive CD8, approximately 2% of memory CD4, and around 0.42% of memory CD8 clonotypes were shared across several donors. Sampling was restricted to blood, and TCR repertoires in tissue are likely to differ from TCR repertoires in blood. Pairwise subsampling led to the expectation that sequencing depth would affect the degree of clonotype sharing among donors. Larger estimated clonotype richness was generally found for naive subsets than for memory subsets. Even with the large sequencing depth, rarefaction of the sorted-subset datasets indicated that sequencing was incomplete. The genetic and exposure-history diversity represented was limited by the small number of donors.

In the case of this clone: Its recognized antigen is unknown. There are no base qualities to consult, and no much larger clone falls within one base. The identical CDR3 is also encoded by other nucleotide sequences in the sample.

The receptor comes from a man in his late teens or twenties in good health. The source material was naive CD8+ T cells sorted from blood. The cell subset or site label of this sample denotes: CD45RA+CCR7+.

The nucleotides are TGCGCCAGCAGCTTGGCGGGGTACTACGAGCAGTACTTC. It is translated as CASSLAGYYEQYF. The chain employs TRBV5-1 and TRBJ2-7, with TRBD2 perhaps the D gene, on 5 matching bases. Cut back by 0 bases and 3 bases, the V and J ends lie 7 bases apart. Including the terminal cysteine and phenylalanine, the CDR3 comprises 13 residues. The DNA shown is the 39-base CDR3, in frame from base 1. In the germline V gene, CDR1 corresponds to SGHRS and CDR2 to YFSETQ.